This T cell receptor beta chain appears in the sequencing data of a study of PD-1 blockade in classical Hodgkin lymphoma. General study points: Baseline diversity in complete responders resembled that of newly diagnosed patients. Baseline TCR diversity was reportedly lower in newly diagnosed patients than healthy donors. In CD4+ cells, TCR diversity went up significantly by C4D1, but in CD8+ cells it did not.

Documented time point: cycle 4 day 1 (C4D1), after more than 5 weeks of nivolumab. No patient escaped relapse after autologous stem cell transplantation, and brentuximab vedotin exposure varied. Turning to this clone: What it binds is not known.

Measured with immunoSEQ multiplex PCR; TCRdb has only the in-frame clones, and not every one. The data show 25,000 to 35,000 clones, with around 72% seen just once and approximately 3.6% held by the top ten. Trimming removed 6 bases from V and 6 bases from J; junction bases left unmatched: 8. This CDR3 has 14 residues. Germline assignment: CDR1 MNHEY and CDR2 SVGAGI. The sequence derives from a human donor with classical Hodgkin lymphoma. The gene calls are TRBV6-5 and TRBJ1-5; 7 bases line up with TRBD1. Material: peripheral blood mononuclear cells (PBMCs), obtained before the fourth cycle of nivolumab. The CDR3 reads CASRGGGTSQPQHF. The CDR3 region has the DNA TGTGCCAGCAGGGGAGGGGGCACGAGTCAGCCCCAGCATTTT.